Detailed here is one T cell receptor beta chain. Its antigen specificity is not known. Base-call qualities are not available, and no considerably larger clone is one nucleotide away. The donors were healthy, HIV-negative adults with no recently reported acute infections or vaccinations. Every donor was a Caucasian adult residing in Nashville, Tennessee, USA. CD4+ T cells were enriched by magnetic negative selection, after which naive cells were positively selected on CD45RA and the negative fraction was taken as the memory subset. Blood was obtained by leukapheresis, after which PBMCs were separated by Ficoll-Histopaque density gradient centrifugation and cryopreserved in liquid nitrogen vapor phase. Analytical flow cytometry was used to check the purity and quantity of every magnetically sorted T cell population. Genomic DNA was isolated from every sorted fraction and measured by UV absorbance on a Nanodrop 2000c.

The CDR3 spans 18 residues, from the cysteine through the phenylalanine. Only the CDR3 DNA stays, 54 bases, in frame from base 1. Based on the germline V gene, the CDR1 and CDR2 sequences are MGHRA and YSYEKL. Clipping removes 0 bases from V and 6 bases from J, with 11 as the unmatched junction base count. Using the deep immunoSEQ assay, multiplex PCR amplified TCR CDR3 regions from genomic DNA. Extracted genomic DNA from each cell subset was distributed evenly across all wells of several immunoSEQ 96-well plates, and each plate was treated as a replicate. For sorted subsets, approximately 200 ng of genomic DNA, equivalent to roughly 33,000 T cell genomes, went into each replicate PCR. Purified libraries were quantified with a Qubit 3.0 fluorometer, sized on a Bioanalyzer 2100, and re-quantified with the KAPA Library Quantification kit. Every immunoSEQ 96-well plate was sequenced on a separate single-read 150-cycle Illumina NextSeq 550 flow cell. The paper's processing steps were these. Because the immunoSEQ output held only junctional sequences and lacked quality scores, the filtering could not match the filtering applied to full-length reads. Sequences were annotated with PyIR, a Python wrapper for IgBLAST v1.9, and V/J genes and CDR3 were assigned using IMGT germline references. Reads with weak V/J assignments (E-value above 1e-6), missing CDR3, stop codons, out-of-frame junctions, or ambiguous translated residues were removed. A V3J clonotype was defined by an identical inferred V gene, J gene, and CDR3 amino acid sequence. The percentage overlap between two repertoires was calculated by dividing the number of shared unique clonotypes by the size of the smaller repertoire. RTK rarefaction, the Chao1 estimator, and Recon v2.1 estimates of unobserved clonotypes were used to assess repertoire richness. Generation probabilities were computed with OLGA for all TCRbeta clonotypes obtained by the gDNA method from a handful of donors. TCRdb provides this immuneACCESS table in a form limited to in-frame rearrangements. Some clones are lacking; in checked studies, under half of them reflect an unresolved V gene, and why the rest are absent is not known. V, J and clone size are those of that table, while D and trimming were read from the DNA. Counted in this sample were roughly 2,500,000 clones; roughly 93% of them appeared once. The ten largest clonotypes hold roughly 0.36% of the sample.

The data are from a study of shared clonotypes between healthy human individuals (dated by TCRdb to about 2020). Context from the whole study: A couple of women and a few men aged 18 to 49 years were included in the cohort. For each donor, three plates each were used for CD4 naive and CD4 memory, two plates were used for CD8 naive, and one plate was used for CD8 memory. To estimate repertoire size and how much clonotypes are shared between individuals, the study performed deep sequencing of blood TCR repertoires from roughly five healthy adults. Different laboratories and diverse techniques were used to prepare libraries and sequence TCR repertoires, to increase sequencing depth and limit assay-specific biases. Each donor's leukapheresis produced roughly between roughly 0.9 and 8.9 billion PBMCs.

The paper's findings and limits, for the study overall: Sampling was limited to blood, and TCR repertoires in tissue likely differ from TCR repertoires in blood. Because the study included only a small number of donors, the genetic and exposure-history diversity represented was limited. Based on pairwise subsampling, the degree of clonotype sharing among donors was expected to be affected by sequencing depth. Compared with non-shared clonotypes, the clonotypes found in all four sorted-subset donors had higher generation probabilities. Incomplete sequencing was indicated by rarefaction of sorted-subset datasets, despite the large sequencing depth. Larger estimated clonotype richness was generally found for naive subsets than for memory subsets. Sharing across a few donors was observed for approximately 5% of naive CD4, over 3% of naive CD8, 2% to 2.5% of memory CD4, and over 0.3% of memory CD8 clonotypes.

This receptor was identified in a man between 18 and 29 years old in good health. Some clones in this sample may be carry-over from other donors' samples. Source material: naive CD4+ T cells from PBMCs. The cell subset or site label corresponds to: CD45RA+ positively selected. The receptor chain draws on TRBV4-1 and TRBJ2-3, with TRBD2 identical over 11 junction bases. The bases read TGCGCCAGCAGCCAAGAAGGTAGCGGGAGGGCCAATGGGGATACGCAGTATTTT. This sequence encodes CASSQEGSGRANGDTQYF.